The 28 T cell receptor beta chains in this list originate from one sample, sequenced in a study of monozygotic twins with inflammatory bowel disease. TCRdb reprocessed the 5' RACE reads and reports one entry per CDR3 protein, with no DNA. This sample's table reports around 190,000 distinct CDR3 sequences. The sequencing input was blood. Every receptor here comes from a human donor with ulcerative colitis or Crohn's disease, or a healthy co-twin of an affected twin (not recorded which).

CDR3 loop: CSAPRHRNTYQETQYF. The V and J genes are TRBV20-1 and TRBJ2-5; lacking DNA, the TRBD2 call made by TCRdb goes unchecked. Germline CDR1 reads DFQATT; CDR2 reads SNEGSKA (reference sequence). The length of the CDR3 is 16 residues.

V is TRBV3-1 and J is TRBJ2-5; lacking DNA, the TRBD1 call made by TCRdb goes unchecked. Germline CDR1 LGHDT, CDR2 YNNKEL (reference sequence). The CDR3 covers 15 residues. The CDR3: CASSLRTDYQETQYF.

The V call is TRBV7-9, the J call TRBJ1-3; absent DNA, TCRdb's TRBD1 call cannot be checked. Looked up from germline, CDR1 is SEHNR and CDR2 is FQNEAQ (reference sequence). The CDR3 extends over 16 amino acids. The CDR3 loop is CASSAQDRGYGNTIYF.

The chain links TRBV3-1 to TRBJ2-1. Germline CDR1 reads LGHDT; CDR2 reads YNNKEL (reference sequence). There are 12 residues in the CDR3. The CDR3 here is CASSQGYDEQFF.

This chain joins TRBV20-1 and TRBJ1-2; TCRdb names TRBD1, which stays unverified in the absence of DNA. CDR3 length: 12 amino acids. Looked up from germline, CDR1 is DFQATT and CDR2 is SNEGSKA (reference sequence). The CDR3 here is CSAGDGGYGYTF.

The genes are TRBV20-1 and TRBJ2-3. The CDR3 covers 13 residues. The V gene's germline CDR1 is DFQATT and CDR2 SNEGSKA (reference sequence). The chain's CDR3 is CSARDPRTDTQYF.

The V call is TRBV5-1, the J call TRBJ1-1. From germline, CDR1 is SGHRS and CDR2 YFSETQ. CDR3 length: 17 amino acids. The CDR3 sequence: CASSLGPESGRAPEAFF.

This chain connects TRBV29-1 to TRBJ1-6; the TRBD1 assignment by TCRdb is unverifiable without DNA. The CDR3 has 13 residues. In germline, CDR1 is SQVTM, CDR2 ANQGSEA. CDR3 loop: CSVGSGAGSPLHF.

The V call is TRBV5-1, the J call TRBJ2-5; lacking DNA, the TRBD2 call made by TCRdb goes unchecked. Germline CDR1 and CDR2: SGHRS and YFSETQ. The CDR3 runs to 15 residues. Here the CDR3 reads CASSLQGLLQETQYF.

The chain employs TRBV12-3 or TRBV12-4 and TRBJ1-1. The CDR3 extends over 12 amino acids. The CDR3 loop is CASSQAQGGAFF.

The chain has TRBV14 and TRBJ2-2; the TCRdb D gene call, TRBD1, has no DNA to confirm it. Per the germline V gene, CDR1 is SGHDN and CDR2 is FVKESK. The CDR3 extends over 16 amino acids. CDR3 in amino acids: CASSLYRGRNTGELFF.

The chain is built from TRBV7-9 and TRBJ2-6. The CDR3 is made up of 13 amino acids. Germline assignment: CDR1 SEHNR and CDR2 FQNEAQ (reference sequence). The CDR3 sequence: CASNIPGANVLTF.

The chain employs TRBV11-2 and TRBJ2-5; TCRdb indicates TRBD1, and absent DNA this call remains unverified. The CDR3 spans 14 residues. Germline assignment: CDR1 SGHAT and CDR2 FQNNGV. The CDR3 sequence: CASSPGTHQETQYF. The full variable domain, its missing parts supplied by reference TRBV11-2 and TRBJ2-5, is EAGVAQSPRYKIIEKRQSVAFWCNPISGHATLYWYQQILGQGPKLLIQFQNNGVVDDSQLPKDRFSAERLKGVDSTLKIQPAKLEDSAVYLCASSPGTHQETQYFGPGTRLLVL.

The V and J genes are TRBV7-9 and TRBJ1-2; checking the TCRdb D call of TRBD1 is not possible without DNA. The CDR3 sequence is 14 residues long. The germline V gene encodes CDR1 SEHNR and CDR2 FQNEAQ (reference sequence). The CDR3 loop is CASSPDPGVEGYTF.

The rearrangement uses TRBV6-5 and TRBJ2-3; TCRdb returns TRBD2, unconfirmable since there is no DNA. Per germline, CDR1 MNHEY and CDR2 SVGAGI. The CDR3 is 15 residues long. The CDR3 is CASSFIAGLRDTQYF.

The CDR3 spells CSARGGGPTNEKLFF. The genes are TRBV20-1 and TRBJ1-4; the D gene TCRdb calls, TRBD1, cannot be checked with no DNA. CDR1 and CDR2 from the germline V gene are DFQATT and SNEGSKA (reference sequence). The CDR3 runs to 15 residues.

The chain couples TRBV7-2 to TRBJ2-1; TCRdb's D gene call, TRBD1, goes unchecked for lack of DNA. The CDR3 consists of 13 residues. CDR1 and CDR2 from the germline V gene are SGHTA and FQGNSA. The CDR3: CASSLGWGDEQFF.

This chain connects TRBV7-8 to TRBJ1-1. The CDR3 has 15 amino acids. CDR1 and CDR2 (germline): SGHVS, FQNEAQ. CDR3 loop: CASSSRTTTNTEAFF. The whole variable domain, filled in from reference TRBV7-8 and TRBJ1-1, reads GAGVSQSPRYKVAKRGQDVALRCDPISGHVSLFWYQQALGQGPEFLTYFQNEAQLDKSGLPSDRFFAERPEGSVSTLKIQRTQQEDSAVYLCASSSRTTTNTEAFFGQGTRLTVV.

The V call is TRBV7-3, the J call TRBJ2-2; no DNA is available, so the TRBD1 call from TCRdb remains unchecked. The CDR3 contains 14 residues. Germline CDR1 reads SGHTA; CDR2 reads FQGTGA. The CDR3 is CASSPRPGYGELFF.

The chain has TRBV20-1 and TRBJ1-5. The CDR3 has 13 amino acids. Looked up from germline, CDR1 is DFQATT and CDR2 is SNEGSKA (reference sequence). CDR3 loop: CSASLDSNQPQHF.

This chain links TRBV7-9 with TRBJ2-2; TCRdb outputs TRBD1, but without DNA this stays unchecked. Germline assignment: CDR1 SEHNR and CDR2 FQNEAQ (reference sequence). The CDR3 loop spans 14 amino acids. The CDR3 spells CASTEGGDTGELFF.

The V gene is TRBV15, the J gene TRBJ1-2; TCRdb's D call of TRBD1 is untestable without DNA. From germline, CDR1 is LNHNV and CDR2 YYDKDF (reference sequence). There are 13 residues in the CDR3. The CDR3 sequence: CATSPGTDYGYTF.

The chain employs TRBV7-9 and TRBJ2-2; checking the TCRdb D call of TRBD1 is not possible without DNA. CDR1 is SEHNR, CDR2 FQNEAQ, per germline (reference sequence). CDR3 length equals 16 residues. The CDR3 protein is CASRDNRESHTGELFF. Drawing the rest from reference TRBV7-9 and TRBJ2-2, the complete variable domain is DTGVSQNPRHKITKRGQNVTFRCDPISEHNRLYWYRQTLGQGPEFLTYFQNEAQLEKSRLLSDRFSAERPKGSFSTLEIQRTEQGDSAMYLCASRDNRESHTGELFFGEGSRLTVL.

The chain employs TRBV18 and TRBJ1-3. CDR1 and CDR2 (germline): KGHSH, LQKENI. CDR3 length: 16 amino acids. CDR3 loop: CASSPIITYSGNTIYF.

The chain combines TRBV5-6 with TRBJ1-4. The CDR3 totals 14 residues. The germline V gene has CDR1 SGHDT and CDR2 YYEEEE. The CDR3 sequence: CASSLRGRAGKLFF.

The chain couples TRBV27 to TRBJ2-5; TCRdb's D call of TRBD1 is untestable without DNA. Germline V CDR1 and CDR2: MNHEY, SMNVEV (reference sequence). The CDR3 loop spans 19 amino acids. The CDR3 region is CASSLIGGAIGTGSETQYF.

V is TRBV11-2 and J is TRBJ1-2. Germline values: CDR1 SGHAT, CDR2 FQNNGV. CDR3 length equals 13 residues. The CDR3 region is CASSPSQNYGYTF.

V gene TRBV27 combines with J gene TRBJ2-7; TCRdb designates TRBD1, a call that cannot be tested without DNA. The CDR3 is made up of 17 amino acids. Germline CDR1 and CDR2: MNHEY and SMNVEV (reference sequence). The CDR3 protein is CASSLRDRSLGGYEQYF.